In its sample, the clone carrying this TCR beta chain was seen a few times. The germline V and J ends were trimmed by 3 bases and 9 bases, with 17 bases remaining between them. CDR1 and CDR2 from the germline V gene are SQVTM and ANQGSEA. The CDR3 has 13 residues. Researchers divided each subset's genomic DNA evenly across several immunoSEQ plates. The method was immunoSEQ multiplex PCR; TCRdb's version includes in-frame clones alone and lacks a portion of them. The sample lists 1 million to 1.3 million clones; 78% were seen once. The data were obtained in a study of shared clonotypes between healthy human individuals. Healthy HIV-negative adults without recent acute infections or vaccinations served as donors.

Sequencing was carried out using memory CD4+ T cells from PBMCs. Subset reported: CD45RA-negative fraction. The chain couples TRBV29-1 to TRBJ1-1; D is unclear. The clonotype was recovered from a man between 18 and 29 years old in good health. Some clones in this sample may be carry-over from other donors' samples. The CDR3 coding sequence is TGCAGCGTTGACGAGGGTCCAACTCCCCAAGCTTTCTTT. Translated: CSVDEGPTPQAFF.